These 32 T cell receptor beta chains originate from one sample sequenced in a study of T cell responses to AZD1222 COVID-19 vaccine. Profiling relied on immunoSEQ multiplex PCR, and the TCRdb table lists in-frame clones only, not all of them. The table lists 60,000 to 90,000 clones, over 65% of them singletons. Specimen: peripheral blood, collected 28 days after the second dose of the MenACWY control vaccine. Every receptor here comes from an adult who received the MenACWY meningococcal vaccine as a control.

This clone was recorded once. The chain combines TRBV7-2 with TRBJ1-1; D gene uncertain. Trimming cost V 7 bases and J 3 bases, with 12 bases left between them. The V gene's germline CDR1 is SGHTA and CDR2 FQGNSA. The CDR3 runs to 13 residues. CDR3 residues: CASIRRGDTEAFF. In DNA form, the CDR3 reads TGTGCCAGCATTCGGCGGGGAGACACTGAAGCTTTCTTT.

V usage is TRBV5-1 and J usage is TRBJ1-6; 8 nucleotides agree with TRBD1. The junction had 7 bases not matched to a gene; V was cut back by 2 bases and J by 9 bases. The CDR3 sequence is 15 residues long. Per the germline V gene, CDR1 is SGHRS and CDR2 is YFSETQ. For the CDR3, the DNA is TGCGCCAGCAGCTTCGGAGACAGGGGTTTTTCACCCCTCCACTTT. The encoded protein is CASSFGDRGFSPLHF.

The CDR3 loop is CASSSRTLAEAFF. CDR3 coding DNA: TGTGCCAGCAGTTCCCGGACACTCGCTGAAGCTTTCTTT. The chain has TRBV12-3 or TRBV12-4 and TRBJ1-1; perhaps TRBD1 as D (5 bases). The CDR3 is 13 amino acids. Between the trimmed V and J ends, which lost 4 bases and 6 bases, there was a span of 12 bases.

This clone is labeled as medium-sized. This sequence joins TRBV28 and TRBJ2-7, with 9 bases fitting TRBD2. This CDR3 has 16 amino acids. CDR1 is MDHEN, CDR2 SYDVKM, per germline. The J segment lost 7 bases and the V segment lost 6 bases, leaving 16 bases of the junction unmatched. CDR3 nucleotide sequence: TGTGCCAGCAGGCCCCATAGCGGGAGCTTAACTCGTGAGCAGTACTTC. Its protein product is CASRPHSGSLTREQYF.

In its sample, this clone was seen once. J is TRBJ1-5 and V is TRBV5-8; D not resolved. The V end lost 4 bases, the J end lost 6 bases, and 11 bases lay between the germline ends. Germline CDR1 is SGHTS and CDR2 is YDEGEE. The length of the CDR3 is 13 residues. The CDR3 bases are TGTGCCAGCAGCCCCGGGTTTAGTCAGCCCCAGCATTTT. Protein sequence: CASSPGFSQPQHF.

This chain's CDR3 is CASSLYESPYEQYF. The CDR3 coding sequence is TGCGCCAGCAGCTTGTATGAGTCTCCCTACGAGCAGTACTTC. The chain joins TRBV5-1 to TRBJ2-7; no clear D. Trimming took 1 base from V and 2 from J, leaving 10 bases between them. This CDR3 comprises 14 residues. Germline CDR1 SGHRS, CDR2 YFSETQ.

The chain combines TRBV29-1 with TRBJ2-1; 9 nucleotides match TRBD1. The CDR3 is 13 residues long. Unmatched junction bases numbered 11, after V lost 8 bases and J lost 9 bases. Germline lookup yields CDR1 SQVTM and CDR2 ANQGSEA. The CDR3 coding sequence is TGCAGCACGAGACAGGGGGTGAGTTCTGAGCAGTTCTTC. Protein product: CSTRQGVSSEQFF.

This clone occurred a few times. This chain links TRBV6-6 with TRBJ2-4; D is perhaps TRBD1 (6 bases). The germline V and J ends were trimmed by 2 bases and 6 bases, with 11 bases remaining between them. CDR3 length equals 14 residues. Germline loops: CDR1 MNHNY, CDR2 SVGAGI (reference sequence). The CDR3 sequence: CASSYLTGPNIQYF. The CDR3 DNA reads TGTGCCAGCAGTTACCTGACAGGCCCAAACATTCAGTACTTC.

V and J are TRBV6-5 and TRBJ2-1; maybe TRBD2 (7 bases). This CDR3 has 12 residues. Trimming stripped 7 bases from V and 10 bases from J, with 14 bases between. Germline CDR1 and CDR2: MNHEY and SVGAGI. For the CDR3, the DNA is TGTGCCAGCACCTCGTGGGGGGGCGAGCAGTTCTTC. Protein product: CASTSWGGEQFF.

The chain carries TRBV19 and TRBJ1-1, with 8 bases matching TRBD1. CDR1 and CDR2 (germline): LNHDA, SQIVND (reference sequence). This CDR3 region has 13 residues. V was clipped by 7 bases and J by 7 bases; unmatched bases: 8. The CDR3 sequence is CASTGRQGIEAFF. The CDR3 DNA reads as TGTGCCAGTACGGGGAGACAGGGGATTGAAGCTTTCTTT.

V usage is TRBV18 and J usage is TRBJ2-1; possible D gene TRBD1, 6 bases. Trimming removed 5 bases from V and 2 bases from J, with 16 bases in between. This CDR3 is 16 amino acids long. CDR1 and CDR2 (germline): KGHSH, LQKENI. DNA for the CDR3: TGTGCCAGCTCAGAGACACAGGGTAAACCCTACAATGAGCAGTTCTTC. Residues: CASSETQGKPYNEQFF.

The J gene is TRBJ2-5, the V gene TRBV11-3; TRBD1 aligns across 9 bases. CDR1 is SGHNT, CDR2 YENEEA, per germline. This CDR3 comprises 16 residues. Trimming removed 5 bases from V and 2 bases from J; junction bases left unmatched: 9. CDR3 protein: CASSQSRGQGQETQYF. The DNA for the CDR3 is TGTGCCAGCAGCCAATCGAGGGGACAGGGTCAAGAGACCCAGTACTTC.

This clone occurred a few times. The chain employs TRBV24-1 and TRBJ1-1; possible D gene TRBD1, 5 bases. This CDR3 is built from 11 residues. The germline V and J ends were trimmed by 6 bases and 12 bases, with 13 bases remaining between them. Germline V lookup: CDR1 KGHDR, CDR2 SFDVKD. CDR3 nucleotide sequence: TGTGCCACCAGTTGGGGGACTAAAACTTTCTTT. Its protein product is CATSWGTKTFF.

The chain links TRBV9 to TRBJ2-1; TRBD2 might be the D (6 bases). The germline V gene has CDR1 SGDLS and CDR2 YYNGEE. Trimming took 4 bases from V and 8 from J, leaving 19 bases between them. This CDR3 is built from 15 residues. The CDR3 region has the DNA TGTGCCAGCAGCCCCCCCGCGGGACCCGGGGATGAGCAGTTCTTC. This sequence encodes CASSPPAGPGDEQFF.

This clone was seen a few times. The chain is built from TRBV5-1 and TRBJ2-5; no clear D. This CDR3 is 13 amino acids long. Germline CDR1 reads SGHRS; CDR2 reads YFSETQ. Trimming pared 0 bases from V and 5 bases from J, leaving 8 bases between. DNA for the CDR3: TGCGCCAGCAGCTTGGACGGGCTTGAGACCCAGTACTTC. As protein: CASSLDGLETQYF. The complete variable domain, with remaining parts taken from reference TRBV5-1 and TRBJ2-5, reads KAGVTQTPRYLIKTRGQQVTLSCSPISGHRSVSWYQQTPGQGLQFLFEYFSETQRNKGNFPGRFSGRQFSNSRSEMNVSTLELGDSALYLCASSLDGLETQYFGPGTRLLVL.

CDR3 sequence (DNA): TGTGCCAGCAGCCTCAGACAGGGCGGGAACTATGGCTACACCTTC. This gives the protein CASSLRQGGNYGYTF. The rearrangement joins TRBV3-1 (or the pseudogene TRBV3-2) to TRBJ1-2, with 7 positions matching TRBD1. The CDR3 runs 15 residues. V was pared by 4 bases and J by 2 bases, with 7 bases of the junction left unmatched. In germline, CDR1 is LGHDT, CDR2 YNNKEL (reference sequence).

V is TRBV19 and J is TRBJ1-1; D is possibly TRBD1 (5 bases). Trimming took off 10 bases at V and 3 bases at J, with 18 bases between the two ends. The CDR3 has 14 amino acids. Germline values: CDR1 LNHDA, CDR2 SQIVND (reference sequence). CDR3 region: CATKETARDTEAFF. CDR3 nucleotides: TGTGCCACCAAGGAGACAGCCCGGGACACTGAAGCTTTCTTT.

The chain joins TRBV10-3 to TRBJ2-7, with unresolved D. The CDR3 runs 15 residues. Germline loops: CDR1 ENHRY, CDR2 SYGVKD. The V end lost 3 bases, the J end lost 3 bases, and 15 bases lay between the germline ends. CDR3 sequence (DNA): TGTGCCATCAGTGATAGAGCAATACGTCGCTACGAGCAGTACTTC. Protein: CAISDRAIRRYEQYF.

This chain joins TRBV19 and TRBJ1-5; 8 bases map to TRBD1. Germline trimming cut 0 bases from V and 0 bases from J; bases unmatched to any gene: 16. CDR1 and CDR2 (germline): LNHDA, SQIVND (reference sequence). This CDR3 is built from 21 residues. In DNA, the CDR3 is TGTGCCAGTAGTATAGATGGAGACAGGGGTTCCCTATCCAATAGCAATCAGCCCCAGCATTTT. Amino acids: CASSIDGDRGSLSNSNQPQHF. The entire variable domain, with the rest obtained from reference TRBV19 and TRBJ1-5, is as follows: DGGITQSPKYLFRKEGQNVTLSCEQNLNHDAMYWYRQDPGQGLRLIYYSQIVNDFQKGDIAEGYSVSREKKESFPLTVTSAQKNPTAFYLCASSIDGDRGSLSNSNQPQHFGDGTRLSIL.

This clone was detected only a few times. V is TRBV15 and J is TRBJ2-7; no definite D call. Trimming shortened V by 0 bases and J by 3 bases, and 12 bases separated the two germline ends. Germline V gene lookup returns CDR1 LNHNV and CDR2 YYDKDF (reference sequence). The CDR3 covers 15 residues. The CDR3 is CATSRERGTFYEQYF. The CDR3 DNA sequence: TGTGCCACCAGCAGAGAAAGAGGCACCTTCTACGAGCAGTACTTC.

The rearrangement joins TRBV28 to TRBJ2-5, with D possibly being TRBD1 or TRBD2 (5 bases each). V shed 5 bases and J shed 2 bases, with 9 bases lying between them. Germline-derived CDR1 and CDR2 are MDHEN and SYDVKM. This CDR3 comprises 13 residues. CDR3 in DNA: TGTGCCAGCAGTAGAGGGGTACAAGAGACCCAGTACTTC. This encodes CASSRGVQETQYF. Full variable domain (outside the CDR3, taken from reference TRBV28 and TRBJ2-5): DVKVTQSSRYLVKRTGEKVFLECVQDMDHENMFWYRQDPGLGLRLIYFSYDVKMKEKGDIPEGYSVSREKKERFSLILESASTNQTSMYLCASSRGVQETQYFGPGTRLLVL.

The CDR3 bases are TGCGCCAGCAGCCCCTCGGGAGGGCACACTGAAGCTTTCTTT. Its translation: CASSPSGGHTEAFF. The V call is TRBV5-1, the J call TRBJ1-1; D is unclear. Per the germline V gene, CDR1 is SGHRS and CDR2 is YFSETQ. The CDR3 has 14 residues. Deletions cut 4 bases from V and 3 bases from J, with 13 bases between.

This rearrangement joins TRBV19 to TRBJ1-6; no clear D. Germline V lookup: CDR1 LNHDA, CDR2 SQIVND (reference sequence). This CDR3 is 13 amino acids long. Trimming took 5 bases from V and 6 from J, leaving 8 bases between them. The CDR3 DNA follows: TGTGCCAGTAGTTGGCAGATTAATTCACCCCTCCACTTT. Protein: CASSWQINSPLHF.

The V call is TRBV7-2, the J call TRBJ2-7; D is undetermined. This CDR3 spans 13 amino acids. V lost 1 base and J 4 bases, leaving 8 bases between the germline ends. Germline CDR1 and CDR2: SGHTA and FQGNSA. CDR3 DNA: TGTGCCAGCAGCTTAGAAGGCCGGTACGAGCAGTACTTC. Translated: CASSLEGRYEQYF.

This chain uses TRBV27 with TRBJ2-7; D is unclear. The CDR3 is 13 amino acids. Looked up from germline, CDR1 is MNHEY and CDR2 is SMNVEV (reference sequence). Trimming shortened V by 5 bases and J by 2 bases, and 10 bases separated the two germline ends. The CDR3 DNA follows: TGTGCCAGCAGTCTGACATTAACCTACGAGCAGTACTTC. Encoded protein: CASSLTLTYEQYF.

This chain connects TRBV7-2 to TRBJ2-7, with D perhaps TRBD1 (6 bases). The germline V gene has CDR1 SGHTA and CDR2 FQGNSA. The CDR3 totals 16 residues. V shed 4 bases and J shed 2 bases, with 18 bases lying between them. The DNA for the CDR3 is TGTGCCAGCAGCTCTCTAAGTTTGGACAGCACCTACGAGCAGTACTTC. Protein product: CASSSLSLDSTYEQYF.

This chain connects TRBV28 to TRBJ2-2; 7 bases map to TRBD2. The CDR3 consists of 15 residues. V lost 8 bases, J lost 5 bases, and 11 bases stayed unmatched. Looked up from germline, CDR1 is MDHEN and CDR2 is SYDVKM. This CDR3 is CASGGRFLRTGELFF. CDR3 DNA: TGTGCCAGCGGCGGGAGATTCTTGCGGACCGGGGAGCTGTTTTTT.

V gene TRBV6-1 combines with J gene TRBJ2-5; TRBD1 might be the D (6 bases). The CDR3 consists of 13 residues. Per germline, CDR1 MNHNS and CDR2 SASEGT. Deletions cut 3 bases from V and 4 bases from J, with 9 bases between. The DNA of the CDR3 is TGTGCCAGCAGTGATAACAGGGTAGAGACCCAGTACTTC. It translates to CASSDNRVETQYF.

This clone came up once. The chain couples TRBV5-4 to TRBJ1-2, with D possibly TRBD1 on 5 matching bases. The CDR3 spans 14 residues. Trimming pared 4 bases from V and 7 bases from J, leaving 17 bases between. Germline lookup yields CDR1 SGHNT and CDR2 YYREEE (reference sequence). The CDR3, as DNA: TGTGCCAGCAGCCCTGGCGGGGGAGGACGTGGCTACACCTTC. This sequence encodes CASSPGGGGRGYTF.

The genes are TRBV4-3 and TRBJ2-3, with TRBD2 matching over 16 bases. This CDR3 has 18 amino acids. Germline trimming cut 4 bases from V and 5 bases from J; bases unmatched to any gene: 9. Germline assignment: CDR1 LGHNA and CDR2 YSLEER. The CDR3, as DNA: TGCGCCAGCAGCCGGACGGGACTAGCGGGGGGGCAAGGAGATACGCAGTATTTT. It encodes CASSRTGLAGGQGDTQYF.

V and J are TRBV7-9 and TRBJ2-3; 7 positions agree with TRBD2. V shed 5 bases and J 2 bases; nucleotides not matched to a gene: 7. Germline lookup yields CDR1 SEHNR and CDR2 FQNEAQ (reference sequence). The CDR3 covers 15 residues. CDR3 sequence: CASSRGGLDTDTQYF. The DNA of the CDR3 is TGTGCCAGCAGCCGCGGGGGACTGGACACAGATACGCAGTATTTT. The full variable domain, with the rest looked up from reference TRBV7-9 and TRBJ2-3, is DTGVSQNPRHKITKRGQNVTFRCDPISEHNRLYWYRQTLGQGPEFLTYFQNEAQLEKSRLLSDRFSAERPKGSFSTLEIQRTEQGDSAMYLCASSRGGLDTDTQYFGPGTRLTVL.

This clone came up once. Here the CDR3 reads CASSVGPDGSYEQYF. The CDR3 region has the DNA TGTGCCAGCAGCGTAGGCCCGGACGGTTCCTACGAGCAGTACTTC. The rearrangement uses TRBV9 and TRBJ2-7, with D unclear. V dropped 0 bases and J dropped 1 base, with 11 bases sitting between them. The germline V gene encodes CDR1 SGDLS and CDR2 YYNGEE. This CDR3 is built from 15 residues.